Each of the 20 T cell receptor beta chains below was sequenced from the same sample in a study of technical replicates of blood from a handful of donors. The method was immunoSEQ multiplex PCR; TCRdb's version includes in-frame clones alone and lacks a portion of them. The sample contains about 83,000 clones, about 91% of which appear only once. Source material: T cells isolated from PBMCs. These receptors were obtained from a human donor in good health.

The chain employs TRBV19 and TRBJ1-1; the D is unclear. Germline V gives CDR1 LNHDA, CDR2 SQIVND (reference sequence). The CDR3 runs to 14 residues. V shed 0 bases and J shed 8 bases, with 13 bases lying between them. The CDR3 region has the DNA TGTGCCAGTAGTATAGATATGGAGGGAGCCGAAGCTTTCTTT. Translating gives CASSIDMEGAEAFF.

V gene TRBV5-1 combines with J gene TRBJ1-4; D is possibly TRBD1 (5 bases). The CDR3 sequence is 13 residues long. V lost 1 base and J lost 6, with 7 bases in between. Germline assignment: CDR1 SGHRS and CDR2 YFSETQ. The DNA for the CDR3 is TGCGCCAGCAGCTTGAAAGGGGATGAAAAACTGTTTTTT. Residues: CASSLKGDEKLFF.

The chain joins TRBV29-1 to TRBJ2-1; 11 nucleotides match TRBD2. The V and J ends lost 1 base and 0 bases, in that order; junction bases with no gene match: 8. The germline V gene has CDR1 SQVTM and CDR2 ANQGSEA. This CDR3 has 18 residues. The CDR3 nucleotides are TGCAGCGTTGAAGGTCTAGCGGGGGGTATGAGCTCCTACAATGAGCAGTTCTTC. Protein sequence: CSVEGLAGGMSSYNEQFF.

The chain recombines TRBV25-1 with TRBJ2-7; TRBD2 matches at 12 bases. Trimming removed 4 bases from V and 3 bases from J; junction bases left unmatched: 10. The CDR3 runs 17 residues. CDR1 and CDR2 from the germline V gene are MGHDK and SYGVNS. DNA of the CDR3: TGTGCCAGCAGTGGCCTTAGACTAGCGGGGGCAAACTACGAGCAGTACTTC. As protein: CASSGLRLAGANYEQYF.

CDR3 DNA sequence: TGTGCCAGCGCCAGGGGCGCCTCCTACGAGCAGTACTTC. Translating it yields CASARGASYEQYF. The genes are TRBV14 and TRBJ2-7; tentatively, D is TRBD1 (6 bases). Germline CDR1 and CDR2: SGHDN and FVKESK. CDR3 length: 13 amino acids. V shed 8 bases and J shed 0 bases, with 11 bases lying between them.

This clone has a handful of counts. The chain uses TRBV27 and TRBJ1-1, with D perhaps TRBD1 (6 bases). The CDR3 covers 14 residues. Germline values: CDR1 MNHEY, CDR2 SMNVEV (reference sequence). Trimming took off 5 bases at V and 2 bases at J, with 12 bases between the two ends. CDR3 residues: CASSVTGTNTEAFF. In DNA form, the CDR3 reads TGTGCCAGCAGTGTCACAGGGACCAACACTGAAGCTTTCTTT.

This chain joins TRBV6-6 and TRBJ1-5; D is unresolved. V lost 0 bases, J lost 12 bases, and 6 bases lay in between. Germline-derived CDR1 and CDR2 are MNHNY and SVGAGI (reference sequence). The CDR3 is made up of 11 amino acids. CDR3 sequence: CASSYSTRQHF. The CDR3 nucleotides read TGTGCCAGCAGTTACTCGACACGCCAGCATTTT.

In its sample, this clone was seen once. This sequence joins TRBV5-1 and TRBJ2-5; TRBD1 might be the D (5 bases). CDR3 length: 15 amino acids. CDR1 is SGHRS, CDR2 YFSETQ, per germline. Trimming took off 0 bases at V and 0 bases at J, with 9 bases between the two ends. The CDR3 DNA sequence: TGCGCCAGCAGCTTGGGACAGTCGTACCAAGAGACCCAGTACTTC. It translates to CASSLGQSYQETQYF.

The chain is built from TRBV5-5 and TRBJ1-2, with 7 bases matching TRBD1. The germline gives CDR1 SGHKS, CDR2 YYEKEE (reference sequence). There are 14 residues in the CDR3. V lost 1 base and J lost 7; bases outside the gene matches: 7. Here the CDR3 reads CASSLRAGGIGYTF. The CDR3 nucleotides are TGTGCCAGCAGCTTGCGGGCAGGGGGGATTGGCTACACCTTC.

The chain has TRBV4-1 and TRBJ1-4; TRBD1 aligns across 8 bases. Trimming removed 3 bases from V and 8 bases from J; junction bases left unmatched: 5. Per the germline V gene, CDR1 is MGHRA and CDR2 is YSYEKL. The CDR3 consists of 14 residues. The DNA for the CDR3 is TGCGCCAGCAGCCACGGACAGGGAGGGGAAAAACTGTTTTTT. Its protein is CASSHGQGGEKLFF.

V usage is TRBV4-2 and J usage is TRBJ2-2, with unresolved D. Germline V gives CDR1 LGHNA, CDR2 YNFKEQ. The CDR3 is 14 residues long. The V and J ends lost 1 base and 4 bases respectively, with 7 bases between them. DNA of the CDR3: TGTGCCAGCAGCCAAGTATCGGGCACCGGGGAGCTGTTTTTT. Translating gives CASSQVSGTGELFF.

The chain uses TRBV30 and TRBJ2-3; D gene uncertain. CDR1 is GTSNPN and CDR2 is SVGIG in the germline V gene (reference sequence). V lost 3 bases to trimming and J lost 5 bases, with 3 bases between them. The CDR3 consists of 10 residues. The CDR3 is CAWSGDTQYF. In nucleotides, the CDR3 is TGTGCCTGGAGCGGAGATACGCAGTATTTT. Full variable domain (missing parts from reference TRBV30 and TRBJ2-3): SQTIHQWPATLVQPVGSPLSLECTVEGTSNPNLYWYRQAAGRGLQLLFYSVGIGQISSEVPQNLSASRPQDRQFILSSKKLLLSDSGFYLCAWSGDTQYFGPGTRLTVL.

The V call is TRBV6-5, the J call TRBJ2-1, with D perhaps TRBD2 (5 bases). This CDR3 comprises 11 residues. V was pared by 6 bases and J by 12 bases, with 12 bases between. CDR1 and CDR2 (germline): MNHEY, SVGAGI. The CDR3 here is CASSPGKGQFF. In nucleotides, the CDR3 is TGTGCCAGCAGCCCCGGGAAAGGGCAGTTCTTC.

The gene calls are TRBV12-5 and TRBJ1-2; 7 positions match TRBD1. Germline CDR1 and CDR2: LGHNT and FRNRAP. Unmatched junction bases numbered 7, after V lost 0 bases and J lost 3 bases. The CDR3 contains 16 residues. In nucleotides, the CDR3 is TGTGCTAGTGGTTTGGTAATCCTGGGACAGCACTATGGCTACACCTTC. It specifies CASGLVILGQHYGYTF. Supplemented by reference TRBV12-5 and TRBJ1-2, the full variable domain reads DARVTQTPRHKVTEMGQEVTMRCQPILGHNTVFWYRQTMMQGLELLAYFRNRAPLDDSGMPKDRFSAEMPDATLATLKIQPSEPRDSAVYFCASGLVILGQHYGYTFGSGTRLTVV.

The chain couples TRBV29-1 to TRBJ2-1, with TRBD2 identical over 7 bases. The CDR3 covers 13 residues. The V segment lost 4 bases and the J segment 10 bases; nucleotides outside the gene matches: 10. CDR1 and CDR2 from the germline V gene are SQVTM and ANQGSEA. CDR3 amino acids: CSVASWGEGEQFF. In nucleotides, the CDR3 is TGCAGCGTTGCCTCGTGGGGGGAGGGGGAGCAGTTCTTC.

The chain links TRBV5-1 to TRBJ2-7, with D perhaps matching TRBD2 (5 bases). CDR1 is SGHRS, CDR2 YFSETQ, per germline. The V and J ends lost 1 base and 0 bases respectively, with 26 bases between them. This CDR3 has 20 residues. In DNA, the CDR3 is TGCGCCAGCAGCTTGAATCGTAGAGGGCCCGAGTCTTTCCCCTCCTACGAGCAGTACTTC. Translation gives CASSLNRRGPESFPSYEQYF.

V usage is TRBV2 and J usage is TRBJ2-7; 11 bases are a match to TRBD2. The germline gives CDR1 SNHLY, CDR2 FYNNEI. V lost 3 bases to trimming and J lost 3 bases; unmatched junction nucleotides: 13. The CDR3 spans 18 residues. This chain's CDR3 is CASSEPSLSGRAVYEQYF. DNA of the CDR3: TGTGCCAGCAGTGAGCCCTCGCTTAGCGGGAGGGCCGTCTACGAGCAGTACTTC. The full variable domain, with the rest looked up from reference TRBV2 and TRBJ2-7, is EPEVTQTPSHQVTQMGQEVILRCVPISNHLYFYWYRQILGQKVEFLVSFYNNEISEKSEIFDDQFSVERPDGSNFTLKIRSTKLEDSAMYFCASSEPSLSGRAVYEQYFGPGTRLTVT.

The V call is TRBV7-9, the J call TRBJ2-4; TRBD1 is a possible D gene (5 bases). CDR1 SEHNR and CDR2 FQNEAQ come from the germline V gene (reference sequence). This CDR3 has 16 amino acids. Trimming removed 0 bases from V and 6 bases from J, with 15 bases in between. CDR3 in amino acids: CASSLAVTAKANIQYF. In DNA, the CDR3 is TGTGCCAGCAGCTTAGCGGTGACAGCGAAAGCAAACATTCAGTACTTC.

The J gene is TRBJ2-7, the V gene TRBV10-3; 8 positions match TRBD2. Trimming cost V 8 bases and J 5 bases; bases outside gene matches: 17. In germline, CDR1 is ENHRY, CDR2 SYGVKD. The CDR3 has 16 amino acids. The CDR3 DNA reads TGTGCCATCGGGGGCGCTTCAGGACTAGCCGCTGACGAGCAGTACTTC. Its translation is CAIGGASGLAADEQYF.

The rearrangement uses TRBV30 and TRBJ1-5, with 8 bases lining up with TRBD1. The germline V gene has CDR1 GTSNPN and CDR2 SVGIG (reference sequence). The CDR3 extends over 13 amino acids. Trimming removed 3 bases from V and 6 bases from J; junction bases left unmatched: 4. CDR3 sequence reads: CAWSTGGFQPQHF. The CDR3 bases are TGTGCCTGGAGCACAGGGGGTTTTCAGCCCCAGCATTTT.